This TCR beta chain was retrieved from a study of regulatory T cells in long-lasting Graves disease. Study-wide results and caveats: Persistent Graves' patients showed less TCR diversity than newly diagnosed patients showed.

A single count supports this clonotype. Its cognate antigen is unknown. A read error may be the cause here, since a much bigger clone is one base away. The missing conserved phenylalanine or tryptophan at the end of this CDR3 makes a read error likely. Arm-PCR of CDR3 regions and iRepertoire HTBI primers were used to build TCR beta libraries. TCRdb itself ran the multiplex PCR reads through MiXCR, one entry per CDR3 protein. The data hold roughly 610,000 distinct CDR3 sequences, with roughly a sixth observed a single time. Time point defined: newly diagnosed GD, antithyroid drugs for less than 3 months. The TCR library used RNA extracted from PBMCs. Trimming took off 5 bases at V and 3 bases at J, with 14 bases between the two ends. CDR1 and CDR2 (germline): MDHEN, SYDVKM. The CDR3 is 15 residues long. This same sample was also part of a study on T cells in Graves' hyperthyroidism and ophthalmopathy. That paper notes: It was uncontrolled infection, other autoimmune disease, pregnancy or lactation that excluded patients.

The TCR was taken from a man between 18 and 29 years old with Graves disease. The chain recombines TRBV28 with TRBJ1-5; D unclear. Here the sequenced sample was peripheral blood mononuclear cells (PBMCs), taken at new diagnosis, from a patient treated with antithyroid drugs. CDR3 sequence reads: CASSDSRANNQPQHL. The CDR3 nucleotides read TGTGCCAGCAGTGATTCCCGGGCCAACAATCAGCCCCAGCATCTT.